This TCR beta chain was profiled in a study of blood T cell repertoires in COVID-19. Overall study: Samples came from the United States, Italy and Spain, spanning acute and convalescent COVID-19. PBMCs, B-cell-depleted T cells, or T cells provided the cDNA or gDNA that made up the material.

How the authors handled the data: The authors estimated nucleated cell counts from reference gene primer amplification. TCRdb's table, derived via immunoSEQ multiplex PCR, lists solely in-frame clones and lacks some. The V and J calls and clone size are taken from that table; D and trimming were inferred from the DNA. The sample lists around 91,000 clones; roughly 78% were seen once. CDR3 length equals 15 residues. Per the germline V gene, CDR1 is MNHEY and CDR2 is SVGAGI. The V segment lost 7 bases and the J segment 1 base; nucleotides outside the gene matches: 9. The chain joins TRBV6-5 to TRBJ2-7; TRBD1 matches 8 bases. The receptor was isolated from a woman of 80 years or more with active or convalescent COVID-19. Input material: peripheral blood. CDR3 residues: CASTLGRGLSYEQYF. As DNA, the CDR3 is TGTGCCAGCACCCTGGGCAGGGGGCTATCCTACGAGCAGTACTTC.